The rows below give T cell receptor beta chains drawn from one sample of a study of T cells in Graves' hyperthyroidism and ophthalmopathy. TCRdb re-called the multiplex PCR reads with MiXCR, one entry per CDR3 protein. The sample gives approximately 270,000 distinct CDR3 sequences, roughly 14% of which show up once; roughly 14% is in the top ten. Sequences were obtained from blood. The source of these receptors is a woman in her thirties or forties with Graves' hyperthyroidism that later progressed to Graves' ophthalmopathy. The CDR3 runs from the conserved cysteine through the conserved F or W. Fields, in order: clone size, D gene, V gene, J gene, CDR3 DNA, CDR3 protein. A D gene is named only where the DNA matches it firmly. Expanded clones get a size class; other rows say once, few or many, or leave the size out.

>many|NA|TRBV6-1|TRBJ1-6
TGTGCCAGCAGTTCTCAGCGGACCCTCCACTTT
CASSSQRTLHF
>few|TRBD2|TRBV10-3|TRBJ2-1
TGTGCCATCAGTGAGGAATTAGCGGGACCGTCCTACAATGAGCAGTTCTTC
CAISEELAGPSYNEQFF
>many|NA|TRBV9|TRBJ1-5
TGTGCCAGCAGCGTAGGGGGAACAAATCAGCCCCAGCATTTT
CASSVGGTNQPQHF
>NA|NA|TRBV28|TRBJ1-2
TGTGCCAGCAGTTTATTTAGAGGGTACTATGGCTACACCTTC
CASSLFRGYYGYTF
>NA|NA|TRBV10-1|TRBJ1-1
TGCGCCACCAGCAGGACAGTGAACACTGAAGCTTTCTTT
CATSRTVNTEAFF
>many|NA|TRBV11-3|TRBJ2-5
TGTGCCAGCAGCCCCGGTTTTCTGCCACAAGAGACCCAGTACTTC
CASSPGFLPQETQYF
>many|NA|TRBV6-6|TRBJ1-5
TGTGCCAGCAGTTACTGGGAGAGGCACCAGCCCCAGCATTTT
CASSYWERHQPQHF
>many|NA|TRBV28|TRBJ1-2
TGTGCCAGCAGTGCCCCCGTTGGGGGAAACTATGGCTACACCTTC
CASSAPVGGNYGYTF
>many|TRBD1|TRBV7-3|TRBJ2-1
TGTGCCAGCAGCTTAGGTTCTCCCAAATTGACAGGGATCCGATATGAGCAGTTCTTC
CASSLGSPKLTGIRYEQFF
>few|NA|TRBV6-2/TRBV6-3|TRBJ1-6
TGTGCCAGCAGTTACTCGGCAAAAAAACCCCTCCACTTT
CASSYSAKKPLHF
>NA|TRBD1|TRBV20-1|TRBJ1-6
TGCAGTGCTAGAGATGGACAGGGAGTGGTGGATAATTCACCCCTCCACTTT
CSARDGQGVVDNSPLHF
>NA|NA|TRBV6-1|TRBJ2-7
TGTGCCAGCAGTGACCTAGGGGATAGCGAGCAGTACTTC
CASSDLGDSEQYF
>NA|NA|TRBV5-6|TRBJ1-1
TGTGTCAGCAGCTTGGCCAACCGGGACACCAACACTGAAGCTTTCTTT
CVSSLANRDTNTEAFF
>many|NA|TRBV28|TRBJ2-5
TGTGCCAGCAGTCAACTGGGGATTAGGGAGACCCAGTACTTC
CASSQLGIRETQYF
>many|NA|TRBV5-6|TRBJ1-5
TGTGCCAGCAGCAGGGCGGGGGGCAATCAGCCCCAGCATTTT
CASSRAGGNQPQHF
>many|TRBD1|TRBV18|TRBJ1-3
TGTGCCAGCTCACCACGGCTCTTAGGACAGGGGTACGGAAACACCATATATTTT
CASSPRLLGQGYGNTIYF
>many|TRBD1|TRBV11-3|TRBJ2-2
TGTGCCAGCAGCTTGTGGACAGGGGCGAACACCGGGGAGCTGTTTTTT
CASSLWTGANTGELFF
>NA|NA|TRBV5-5|TRBJ1-4
TGTGCCAGCAGCTATACGTATTCAACTAATGAAAAACTGTTTTTT
CASSYTYSTNEKLFF
>many|NA|TRBV7-9|TRBJ2-1
TGTGCCAGCAGCCAACCCCGAAGCGGGTATACCTACAATGAGCAGTTCTTC
CASSQPRSGYTYNEQFF
>many|NA|TRBV11-2|TRBJ1-4
TGTGCCAGCAGCTTGCTTAGTCGGGAAAAACTGTTTTTT
CASSLLSREKLFF
>many|TRBD2|TRBV28|TRBJ2-5
TGTGCCAGCAGTGCACTAGCGGGGGTACAGTACTTC
CASSALAGVQYF
>many|TRBD2|TRBV12-3/TRBV12-4|TRBJ2-1
TGTGCCAGCAGCGGACTAGTATTTAGGCTGAATGAGCAGTTCTTC
CASSGLVFRLNEQFF